These 17 T cell receptor beta chains originate from one sample sequenced in a study of shared clonotypes between healthy human individuals. Clones were read by immunoSEQ multiplex PCR, and TCRdb kept only the in-frame ones, dropping some. This sample carries about 690,000 clones, 90% of them seen once, and the ten largest clones take 34%. Sequences were obtained from memory CD8+ T cells from PBMCs. Stated subset: CD45RO+ cells pooled with CCR7-negative TemRA cells. The receptors shown here come from a man aged 18 to 29 in good health. Some clones in this sample may be carry-over from other donors' samples.

The chain carries TRBV18 and TRBJ2-5; TRBD1 is a possible D gene (6 bases). V lost 3 bases, J lost 1 base, and 15 bases lay in between. Germline CDR1 KGHSH, CDR2 LQKENI. The CDR3 spans 16 residues. The CDR3 loop reads CASSPTRNRVQETQYF. The DNA of the CDR3 is TGTGCCAGCTCACCTACTCGTAACAGGGTCCAAGAGACCCAGTACTTC.

The gene calls are TRBV5-5 and TRBJ2-7, with TRBD1 identical over 11 bases. After removal of 5 bases from V and 1 base from J, the junction contained 5 bases not matched to a gene. CDR3 length equals 15 residues. The germline V gene has CDR1 SGHKS and CDR2 YYEKEE (reference sequence). CDR3 residues: CASRDGQGASYEQYF. The CDR3 DNA sequence: TGTGCCAGCAGAGACGGACAGGGGGCGTCCTACGAGCAGTACTTC.

The V and J genes are TRBV6-5 and TRBJ2-5; D gene uncertain. The J call is uncertain, as TRBJ2-7 better fits the DNA end. This CDR3 spans 14 amino acids. CDR1 MNHEY and CDR2 SVGAGI come from the germline V gene. The CDR3 sequence: CASSSVSSTYEQYF. The CDR3 DNA reads as TGTGCCAGCAGTTCCGTTTCAAGCACCTACGAGCAGTACTTC.

V is TRBV10-1 and J is TRBJ1-5, with D hard to call. Trimming pared 0 bases from V and 8 bases from J, leaving 5 bases between. The CDR3 covers 12 residues. Per germline, CDR1 WNHNN and CDR2 SYGVQD (reference sequence). The CDR3 DNA is TGCGCCAGCAGTGAGTCTGGGGAGCCCCAGCATTTT. It codes for CASSESGEPQHF.

This sequence joins TRBV21-1 and TRBJ2-2; the table calls TRBD2, which could not be checked here. TRBV21-1 is labeled a pseudogene. This CDR3 is built from 16 residues. Written as DNA, the CDR3 is TGTGCCAGCAGCACGTCCCGCGGGGTGAACACCGGGGAGCTGTTTTTT. Its translation is CASSTSRGVNTGELFF.

The rearrangement joins TRBV15 to TRBJ1-3; D gene ambiguous. Germline CDR1 is LNHNV and CDR2 is YYDKDF (reference sequence). Trimming took off 0 bases at V and 4 bases at J, with 10 bases between the two ends. The CDR3 totals 15 residues. CDR3 region: CATSRDRGGGNTIYF. The DNA for the CDR3 is TGTGCCACCAGCAGAGATCGGGGAGGCGGAAACACCATATATTTT.

The rearrangement joins TRBV5-4 to TRBJ1-1; 9 nucleotides match TRBD1. Germline V gene sequence: CDR1 SGHNT, CDR2 YYREEE (reference sequence). The CDR3 spans 15 residues. The V gene end was trimmed by 3 bases and the J gene end by 0 bases; junction bases not matched to a gene: 3. The CDR3 bases are TGTGCCAGCAGCTGGGGGACAGGGTTGAACACTGAAGCTTTCTTT. Its translation: CASSWGTGLNTEAFF.

V usage is TRBV7-9 and J usage is TRBJ1-2; D may be TRBD1 (6 bases). Trimming stripped 3 bases from V and 1 base from J, with 24 bases between. The CDR3 covers 19 residues. Germline V gene data show CDR1 as SEHNR and CDR2 as FQNEAQ (reference sequence). The DNA for the CDR3 is TGTGCCAGCAGCTTTGGTGTTGGGACAAAAGACGATCATAACTATGGCTACACCTTC. Its translation is CASSFGVGTKDDHNYGYTF.

This chain joins TRBV7-2 and TRBJ2-3, with TRBD2 matching 10 bases. Germline loops: CDR1 SGHTA, CDR2 FQGNSA. V was clipped by 5 bases and J by 0 bases; unmatched bases: 5. The length of the CDR3 is 16 residues. The chain's CDR3 is CASSNGLAASTDTQYF. CDR3 in DNA: TGTGCCAGCAGCAATGGACTAGCGGCTAGCACAGATACGCAGTATTTT.

The chain combines TRBV27 with TRBJ2-3; D may correspond to TRBD1 or TRBD2 (6 bases each). Deletions cut 0 bases from V and 2 bases from J, with 12 bases between. The CDR3 extends over 16 amino acids. From germline, CDR1 is MNHEY and CDR2 SMNVEV (reference sequence). The CDR3 nucleotides read TGTGCCAGCAGTTTATCGAGGGGGGACCCCACAGATACGCAGTATTTT. Protein product: CASSLSRGDPTDTQYF.

The genes are TRBV5-4 and TRBJ2-7; D is ambiguous. The germline V gene has CDR1 SGHNT and CDR2 YYREEE (reference sequence). The CDR3 totals 14 residues. Trimming removed 0 bases at V and 5 bases at J, with 12 bases between. CDR3 nucleotides: TGTGCCAGCAGCTTGGGGCAGATCTGGAACGAGCAGTACTTC. This codes for CASSLGQIWNEQYF.

This chain links TRBV14 with TRBJ2-5; D uncertain. Germline values: CDR1 SGHDN, CDR2 FVKESK. The CDR3 length is 15 residues. The V end lost 2 bases, the J end lost 0 bases, and 10 bases lay between the germline ends. CDR3 residues: CASSQFRENQETQYF. In nucleotides, the CDR3 is TGTGCCAGCAGCCAATTTAGGGAAAACCAAGAGACCCAGTACTTC.

Details on this clone: Mismatch with germline at one junction end may stem from a read error. The chain uses TRBV7-9 and TRBJ2-3; 9 positions match TRBD1. The CDR3 contains 15 residues. Germline assignment: CDR1 SEHNR and CDR2 FQNEAQ (reference sequence). The CDR3 protein is CASSQRTGDTDTQYF. The CDR3 coding sequence is TGCGCCAGCAGCCAGCGGACAGGGGACACAGATACGCAGTATTTT.

This clone was found once. V gene TRBV9 combines with J gene TRBJ2-5; 7 nucleotides agree with TRBD2. Trimming took 4 bases from V and 5 from J; bases not matched to a gene: 8. This CDR3 has 14 amino acids. CDR1 is SGDLS, CDR2 YYNGEE, per germline. CDR3 sequence reads: CASSPRGRGETQYF. The CDR3 region has the DNA TGTGCCAGCAGCCCCCGGGGGAGGGGCGAGACCCAGTACTTC. Full variable domain (outside the CDR3, taken from reference TRBV9 and TRBJ2-5): DSGVTQTPKHLITATGQRVTLRCSPRSGDLSVYWYQQSLDQGLQFLIQYYNGEERAKGNILERFSAQQFPDLHSELNLSSLELGDSALYFCASSPRGRGETQYFGPGTRLLVL.

This chain uses TRBV11-2 with TRBJ2-3; 8 bases are a match to TRBD1. V shed 1 base, J shed 3 bases, and the junction held 6 bases outside the gene matches. This CDR3 comprises 16 residues. Germline V lookup: CDR1 SGHAT, CDR2 FQNNGV. The CDR3 DNA follows: TGTGCCAGCAGCTTAGCCCGGGACAGGCCTACAGATACGCAGTATTTT. Translated, it gives CASSLARDRPTDTQYF.

The chain joins TRBV7-9 to TRBJ2-7; 9 positions agree with TRBD2. Per germline, CDR1 SEHNR and CDR2 FQNEAQ (reference sequence). The CDR3 is 14 residues long. The V gene end was trimmed by 3 bases and the J gene end by 5 bases; junction bases not matched to a gene: 5. CDR3 sequence reads: CASSFSGSVNEQYF. The DNA for the CDR3 is TGTGCCAGCAGCTTTAGCGGGAGCGTCAACGAGCAGTACTTC.

V is TRBV4-2 and J is TRBJ2-7; the D gene is possibly TRBD1 (5 bases). CDR1 and CDR2 from the germline V gene are LGHNA and YNFKEQ. Trimming cost V 1 base and J 5 bases, with 15 bases left between them. The CDR3 runs 15 residues. The CDR3 protein is CASSQGIQAGHEQYF. The CDR3 region has the DNA TGTGCCAGCAGCCAAGGAATACAGGCTGGGCACGAGCAGTACTTC.